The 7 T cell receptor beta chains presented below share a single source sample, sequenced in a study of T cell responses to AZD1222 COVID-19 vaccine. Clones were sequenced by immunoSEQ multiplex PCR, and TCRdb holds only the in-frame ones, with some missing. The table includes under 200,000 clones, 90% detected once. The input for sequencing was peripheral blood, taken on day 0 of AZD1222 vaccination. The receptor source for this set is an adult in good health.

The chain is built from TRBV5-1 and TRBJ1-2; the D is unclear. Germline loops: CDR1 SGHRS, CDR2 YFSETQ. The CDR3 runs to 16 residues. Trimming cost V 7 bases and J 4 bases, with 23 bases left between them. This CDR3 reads CASGPTFGIRIYGYTF. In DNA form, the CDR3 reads TGCGCCAGCGGACCCACTTTTGGAATACGTATCTATGGCTACACCTTC.

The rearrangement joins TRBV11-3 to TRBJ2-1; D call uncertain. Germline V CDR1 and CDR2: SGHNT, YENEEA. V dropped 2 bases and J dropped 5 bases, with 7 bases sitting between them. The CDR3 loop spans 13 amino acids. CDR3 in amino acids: CASSLPGDNEQFF. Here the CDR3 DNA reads TGTGCCAGCAGCTTACCAGGCGACAATGAGCAGTTCTTC.

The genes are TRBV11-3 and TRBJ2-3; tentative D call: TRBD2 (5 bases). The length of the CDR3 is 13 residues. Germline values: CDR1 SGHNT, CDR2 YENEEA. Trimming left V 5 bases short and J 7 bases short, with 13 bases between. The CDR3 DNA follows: TGTGCCAGCAGCCCCACCCGGGGAAATACGCAGTATTTT. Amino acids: CASSPTRGNTQYF.

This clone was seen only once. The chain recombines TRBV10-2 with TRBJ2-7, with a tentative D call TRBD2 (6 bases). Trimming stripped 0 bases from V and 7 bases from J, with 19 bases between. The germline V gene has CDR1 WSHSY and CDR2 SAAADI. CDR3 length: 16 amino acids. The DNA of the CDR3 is TGCGCCAGCAGTGAGTCTGGTCGGGGGTGGATGAGGGAGCAGTACTTC. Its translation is CASSESGRGWMREQYF.

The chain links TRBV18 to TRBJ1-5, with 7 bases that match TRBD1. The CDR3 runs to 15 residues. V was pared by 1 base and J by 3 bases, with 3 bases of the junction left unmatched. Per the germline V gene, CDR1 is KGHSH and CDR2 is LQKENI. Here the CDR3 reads CASSPQGTANQPQHF. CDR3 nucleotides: TGTGCCAGCTCACCACAAGGGACAGCCAATCAGCCCCAGCATTTT.

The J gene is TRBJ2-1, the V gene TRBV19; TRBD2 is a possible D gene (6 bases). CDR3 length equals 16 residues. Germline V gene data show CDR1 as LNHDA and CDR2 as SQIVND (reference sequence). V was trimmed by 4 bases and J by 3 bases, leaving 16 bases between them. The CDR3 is CASSKWRGQGYNEQFF. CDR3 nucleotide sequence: TGTGCCAGTAGTAAATGGAGGGGTCAGGGCTACAATGAGCAGTTCTTC.

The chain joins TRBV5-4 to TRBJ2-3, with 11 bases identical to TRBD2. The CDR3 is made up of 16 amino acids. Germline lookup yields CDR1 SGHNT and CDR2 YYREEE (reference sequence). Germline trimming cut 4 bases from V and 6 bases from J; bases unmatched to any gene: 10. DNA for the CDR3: TGTGCCAGCAGCCAGGGACTAGCGGATTTGGCGGATACGCAGTATTTT. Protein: CASSQGLADLADTQYF. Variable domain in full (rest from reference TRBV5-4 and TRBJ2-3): ETGVTQSPTHLIKTRGQQVTLRCSSQSGHNTVSWYQQALGQGPQFIFQYYREEENGRGNFPPRFSGLQFPNYSSELNVNALELDDSALYLCASSQGLADLADTQYFGPGTRLTVL.